The subject of this entry is one T cell receptor beta chain. These data belong to a study of cytomegalovirus exposure and HLA in healthy donors. TCRdb's table, derived via immunoSEQ multiplex PCR, lists solely in-frame clones and lacks some. The table has 150,000 to 180,000 clones, around 84% seen once. The donors were in the approximately 120-subject validation cohort, distinct from the approximately 700-subject first cohort. Specimen: PBMCs. The sequence derives from a human donor in good health.

CDR3 in DNA: TGTGCCAGCAGCGCCGGGACAGGGGATTACTATGAGCAGTTCTTC. Its translation: CASSAGTGDYYEQFF. This chain connects TRBV9 to TRBJ2-1, with 10 bases lining up with TRBD1. Trimming at V came to 3 bases and at J to 8 bases, leaving 8 bases not matched to a gene. This CDR3 contains 15 residues. The germline gives CDR1 SGDLS, CDR2 YYNGEE.